This T cell receptor (beta chain) was sequenced for a study of CD4 T cell repertoires in COVID-19. Overall study context: Other coronavirus spike proteins restimulated relabeled CFSE-low cells expanded with IL-2 for approximately 9 days. Findings and caveats of the study: Two or all three memory subsets shared several highly expanded SARS-CoV-2-reactive clonotypes. In SARS-CoV and/or HKU1 spike cultures, between roughly 6 and 26% of SARS-CoV-2 clonotypes reappeared.

A single count supports this clone. Its antigen is undetermined. These memory T cells were uncultured and sequenced directly after ex vivo isolation. Germline V gives CDR1 MGHDK, CDR2 SYGVNS. CDR3 length equals 15 residues. V was pared by 3 bases and J by 3 bases, with 3 bases of the junction left unmatched. Profiled with immunoSEQ multiplex PCR; TCRdb holds only in-frame clones, not every one. The sample records around 25,000 clones, about 94% being singletons. The chain is built from TRBV25-1 and TRBJ1-2; the match to TRBD1 covers 11 bases. Sequenced here: circulating follicular helper CD4+ T cells (cTfh) from blood, sampled before the COVID-19 pandemic. This clonotype was obtained from a human donor who had COVID-19. The CDR3 spells CASSDSGQGDYGYTF. CDR3 nucleotides: TGTGCCAGCAGTGACTCGGGACAGGGGGACTATGGCTACACCTTC.